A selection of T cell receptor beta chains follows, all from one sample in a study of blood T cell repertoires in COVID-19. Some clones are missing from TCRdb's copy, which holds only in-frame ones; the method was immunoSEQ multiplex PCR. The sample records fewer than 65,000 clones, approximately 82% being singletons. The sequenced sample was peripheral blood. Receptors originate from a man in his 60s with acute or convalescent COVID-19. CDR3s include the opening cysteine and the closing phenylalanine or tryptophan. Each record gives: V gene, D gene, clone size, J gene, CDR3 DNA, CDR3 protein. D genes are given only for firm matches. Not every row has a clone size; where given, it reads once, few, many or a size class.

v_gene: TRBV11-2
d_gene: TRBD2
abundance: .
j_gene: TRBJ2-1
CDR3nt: TGTGCCAGCAGCTGGGGGGGGAGTAATGAGCAGTTCTTC
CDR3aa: CASSWGGSNEQFF

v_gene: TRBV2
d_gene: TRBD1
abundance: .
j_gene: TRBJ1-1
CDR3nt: TGTGCCAGCCTCCTTCCAGGGGGAGGCACTGAAGCTTTCTTT
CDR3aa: CASLLPGGGTEAFF

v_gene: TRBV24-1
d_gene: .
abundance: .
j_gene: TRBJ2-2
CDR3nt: TGTGCCACCAGTGTGGCGGGGGCTTATGGGGAGCTGTTTTTT
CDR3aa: CATSVAGAYGELFF

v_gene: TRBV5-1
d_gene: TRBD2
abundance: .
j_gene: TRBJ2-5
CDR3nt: TGCGCCAGCAGCTTAGCGGGGGGACAAGAGACCCAGTACTTC
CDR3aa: CASSLAGGQETQYF

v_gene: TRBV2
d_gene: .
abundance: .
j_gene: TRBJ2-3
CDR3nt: TGTGCCAGCATTCCGGGACTCTCGTCGTTGGCGCAGTATTTT
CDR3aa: CASIPGLSSLAQYF

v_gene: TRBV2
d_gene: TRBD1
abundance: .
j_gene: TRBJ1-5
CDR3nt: TGTGCCAGCAGTAACGTAGGGGGCGCGGGTACTCAGCCCCAGCATTTT
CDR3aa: CASSNVGGAGTQPQHF

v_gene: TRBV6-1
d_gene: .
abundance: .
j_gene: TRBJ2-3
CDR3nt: TGTGCCAGCAGTGAAGCGAAGGGGCTAGTTGTCTTCACAGATACGCAGTATTTT
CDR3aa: CASSEAKGLVVFTDTQYF

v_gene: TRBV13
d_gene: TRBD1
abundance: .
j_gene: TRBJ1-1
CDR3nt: TGTGCCAGCAGCTTAAACAGGGGAGTAATCACTGAAGCTTTCTTT
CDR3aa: CASSLNRGVITEAFF

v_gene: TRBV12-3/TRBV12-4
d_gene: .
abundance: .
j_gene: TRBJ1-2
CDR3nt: TGTGCCAGCAGTGCTGGGGCAGATGGCTACACCTTC
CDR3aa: CASSAGADGYTF

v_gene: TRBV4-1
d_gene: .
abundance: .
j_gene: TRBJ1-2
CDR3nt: TGCGCCAGCAGCCAGGGGGGGCGGGGTGACGGAGGCTACACCTTC
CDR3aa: CASSQGGRGDGGYTF

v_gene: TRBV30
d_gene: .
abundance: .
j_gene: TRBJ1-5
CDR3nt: TGTGCCTGGGGTGCTCAGGGGAGCAATCAGCCCCAGCATTTT
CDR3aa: CAWGAQGSNQPQHF

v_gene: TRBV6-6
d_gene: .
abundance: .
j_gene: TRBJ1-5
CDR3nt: TGTGCCAGCAGTCTAGCTGGGGGGCAGCCCCAGCATTTT
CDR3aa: CASSLAGGQPQHF

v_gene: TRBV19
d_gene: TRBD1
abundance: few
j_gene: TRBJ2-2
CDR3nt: TGTGCCAGTAGTCGACGGACAGGGAGGATCGGGGAGCTGTTTTTT
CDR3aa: CASSRRTGRIGELFF

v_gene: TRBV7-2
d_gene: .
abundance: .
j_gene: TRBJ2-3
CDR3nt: TGTGCCAGCAGCTTAATTACTGGGGGGGCTGCAGATACGCAGTATTTT
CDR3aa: CASSLITGGAADTQYF

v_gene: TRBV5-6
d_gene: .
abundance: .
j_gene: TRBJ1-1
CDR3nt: TGTGCCAGCAGCTTTTATCCGGGCCAGGGGAACACTGAAGCTTTCTTT
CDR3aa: CASSFYPGQGNTEAFF

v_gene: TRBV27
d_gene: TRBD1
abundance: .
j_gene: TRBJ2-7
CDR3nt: TGTGCCAGCAGTCGCTCCGGGACAGGAGCCTACGAGCAGTACTTC
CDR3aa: CASSRSGTGAYEQYF

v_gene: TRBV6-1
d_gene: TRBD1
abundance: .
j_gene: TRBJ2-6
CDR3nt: TGTGCCAGCAGTGAAGTACTTGGACAGGGATCGGCCTCTGGGGCCAACGTCCTGACTTTC
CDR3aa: CASSEVLGQGSASGANVLTF

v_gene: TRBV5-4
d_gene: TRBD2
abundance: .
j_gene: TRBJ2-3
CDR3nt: TGTGCCAGCAGTTCCGGGACTAGCGGGGGGGCAGGGGCAGATACGCAGTATTTT
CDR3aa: CASSSGTSGGAGADTQYF

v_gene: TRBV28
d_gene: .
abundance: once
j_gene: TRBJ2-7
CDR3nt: TGTGCCAGCAGTTCTCAGACCTACGAGCAGTACTTC
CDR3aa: CASSSQTYEQYF

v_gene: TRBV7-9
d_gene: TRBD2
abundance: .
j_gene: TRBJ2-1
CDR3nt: TGTGCCAGCAGCCCACGCGGGGGGGCTACCTACAATGAGCAGTTCTTC
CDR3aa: CASSPRGGATYNEQFF

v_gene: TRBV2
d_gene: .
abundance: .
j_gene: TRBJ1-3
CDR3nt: TGTGCCAGCAGTGTAACTGCGAGCTCTGGAAACACCATATATTTT
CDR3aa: CASSVTASSGNTIYF

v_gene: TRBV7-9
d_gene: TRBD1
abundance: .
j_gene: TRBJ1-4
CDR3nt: TGTGCCAGCAGCCTCGGTAAGGGACAGATGAATGAAAAACTGTTTTTT
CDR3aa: CASSLGKGQMNEKLFF

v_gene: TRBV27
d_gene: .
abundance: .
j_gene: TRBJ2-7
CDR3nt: TGTGCCAGCAGTTTAGACAGAAACTACGAGCAGTACTTC
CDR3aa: CASSLDRNYEQYF

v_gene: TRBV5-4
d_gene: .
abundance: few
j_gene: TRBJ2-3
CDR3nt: TGTGCCAGCAGCTGGGCCCCAGGGCTGTCACGATACACAGATACGCAGTATTTT
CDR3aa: CASSWAPGLSRYTDTQYF

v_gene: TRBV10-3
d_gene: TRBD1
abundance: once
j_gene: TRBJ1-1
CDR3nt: TGTGCCATCAGTGGTCGACAGGGCTTAGGGGAAGCTTTCTTT
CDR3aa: CAISGRQGLGEAFF

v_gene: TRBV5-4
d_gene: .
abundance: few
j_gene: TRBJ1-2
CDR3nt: TGTGCCAGCAGCCCAGGGGACGGAGGCTTTTCGGTCTATGGCTACACCTTC
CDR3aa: CASSPGDGGFSVYGYTF

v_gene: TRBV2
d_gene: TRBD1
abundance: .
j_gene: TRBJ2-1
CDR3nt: TGTGCCACCGCCTCCACAGGGGACAATGAGCAGTTCTTC
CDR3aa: CATASTGDNEQFF

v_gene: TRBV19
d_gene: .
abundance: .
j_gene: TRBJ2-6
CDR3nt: TGTGCCAGTAGTAGGGCCCTAAGCTCTGGGGCCAACGTCCTGACTTTC
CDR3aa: CASSRALSSGANVLTF

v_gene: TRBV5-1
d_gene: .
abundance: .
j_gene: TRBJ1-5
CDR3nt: TGCGCCAGCAGCTCCCCACGAGGGTTGAGCAATCAGCCCCAGCATTTT
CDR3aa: CASSSPRGLSNQPQHF

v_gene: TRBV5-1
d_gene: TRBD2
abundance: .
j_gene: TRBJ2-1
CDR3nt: TGCGCCAGCAGCTTAGCGGGGGCCTACAATGAGCAGTTCTTC
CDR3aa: CASSLAGAYNEQFF

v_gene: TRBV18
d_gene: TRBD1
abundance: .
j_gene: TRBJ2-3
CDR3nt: TGTGCCAGCTCACCACCGGCCAACAGGGGGCGGCCAGATACGCAGTATTTT
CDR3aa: CASSPPANRGRPDTQYF

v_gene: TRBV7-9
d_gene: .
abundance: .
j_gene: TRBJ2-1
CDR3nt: TGTGCCAGCTGGACTGCCTCCGAGCAGTTCTTC
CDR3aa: CASWTASEQFF

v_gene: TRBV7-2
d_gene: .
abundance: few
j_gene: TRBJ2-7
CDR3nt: TGTGCCAGCAGCTTAGCCAGGTTCTCCTACGAGCAGTACTTC
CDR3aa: CASSLARFSYEQYF

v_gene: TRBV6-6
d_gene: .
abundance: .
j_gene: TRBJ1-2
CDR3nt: TGTGCCAGCAGGCAAATGGGTGGGGCCATGGTCTATGGCTACACCTTC
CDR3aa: CASRQMGGAMVYGYTF

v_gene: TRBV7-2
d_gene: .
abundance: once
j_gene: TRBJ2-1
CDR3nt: TGTGCCAGCAGCCTACAAATTGTATCTGGGCTTAAGAATGAGCAGTTCTTC
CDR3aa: CASSLQIVSGLKNEQFF

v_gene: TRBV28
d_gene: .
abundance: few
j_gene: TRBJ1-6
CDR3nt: TGTGCCAGCAGTGGAGGAAAATATAATTCACCCCTCCACTTT
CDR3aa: CASSGGKYNSPLHF

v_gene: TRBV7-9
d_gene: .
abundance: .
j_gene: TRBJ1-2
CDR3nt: TGTGCCAGCAGCTTCGGACTAGGGGTAAACTATGGCTACACCTTC
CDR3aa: CASSFGLGVNYGYTF

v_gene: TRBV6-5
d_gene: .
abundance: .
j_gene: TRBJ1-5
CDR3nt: TGTGCCAGCAGTCGACACCCCGTACAGCCCCAGCATTTT
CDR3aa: CASSRHPVQPQHF

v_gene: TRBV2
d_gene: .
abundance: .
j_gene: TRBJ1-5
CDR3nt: TGTGCCAGCAGTGACAGGTCCTTAAGCAATCAGCCCCAGCATTTT
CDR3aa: CASSDRSLSNQPQHF

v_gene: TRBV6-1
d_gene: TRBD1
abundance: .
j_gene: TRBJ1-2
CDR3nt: TGTGCCAGCAGTGAGCGGACAGGGCCTAACTATGGCTACACCTTC
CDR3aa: CASSERTGPNYGYTF

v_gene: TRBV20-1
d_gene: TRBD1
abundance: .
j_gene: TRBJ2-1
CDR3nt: TGCAGTGCTAGTGTGGGGCAGGGGGAGTTCTTC
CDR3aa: CSASVGQGEFF